This TCR beta chain was profiled in a study of OX40 agonist ivuxolimab in advanced cancers. Study information: As their treatment, patients were administered ivuxolimab, an agonistic anti-OX40 (CD134) antibody. Dose-escalation patients had hepatocellular carcinoma, melanoma, renal cell or head and neck cancer. Three patients had partial responses: one hepatocellular carcinoma, two cutaneous melanoma.

Clones were sequenced by immunoSEQ multiplex PCR, and TCRdb holds only the in-frame ones, with some missing. The sample lists around 110,000 clones; 90% were seen once. The CDR3 contains 13 residues. CDR1 is MDHEN, CDR2 SYDVKM, per germline. The V gene lost 10 bases and the J gene lost 1 base, with 11 bases spanning the gap. The chain is built from TRBV28 and TRBJ2-1; D is ambiguous. This clonotype was obtained from an adult with an advanced solid tumor such as melanoma, head and neck, liver or kidney cancer. This specimen consisted of CD4+ or CD8+ T cells sorted from blood, obtained in a trial of the OX40 agonist ivuxolimab. The CDR3 DNA reads as TGTGCCACCTGGACGGATTCCTACAATGAGCAGTTCTTC. Translation: CATWTDSYNEQFF.